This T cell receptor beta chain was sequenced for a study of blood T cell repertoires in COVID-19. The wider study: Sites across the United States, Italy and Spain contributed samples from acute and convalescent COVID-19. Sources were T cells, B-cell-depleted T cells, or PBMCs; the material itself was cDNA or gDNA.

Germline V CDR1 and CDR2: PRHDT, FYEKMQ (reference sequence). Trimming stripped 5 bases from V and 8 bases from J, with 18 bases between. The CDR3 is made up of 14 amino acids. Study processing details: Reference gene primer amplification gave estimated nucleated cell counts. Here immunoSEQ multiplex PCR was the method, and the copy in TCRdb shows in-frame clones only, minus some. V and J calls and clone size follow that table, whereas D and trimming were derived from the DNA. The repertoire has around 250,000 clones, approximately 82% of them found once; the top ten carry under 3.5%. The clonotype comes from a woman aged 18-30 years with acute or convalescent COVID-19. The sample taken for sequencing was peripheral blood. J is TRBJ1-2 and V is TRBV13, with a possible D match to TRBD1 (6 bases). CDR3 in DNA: TGTGCCAGCAGCCGCTTTACAGGGTCGCTCGGCTACACCTTC. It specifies CASSRFTGSLGYTF.